In this sample, the clone carrying this T cell receptor (beta chain) turned up a few times. Antigen unknown. The data were taken from a study of T cells in localized non-small cell lung cancer. Overall study results and limits: Adjacent lung tissue had a median approximately 57 of the top 100 clones found in the tumor.

The data were produced by immunoSEQ multiplex PCR, yet TCRdb's version contains in-frame clones alone and is incomplete. The sample carries 1,700 or so clones, roughly a quarter recorded once. The CDR3 sequence is 13 residues long. The V and J ends lost 0 bases and 5 bases respectively, with 6 bases between them. Germline lookup yields CDR1 SGDLS and CDR2 YYNGEE. This receptor was obtained from a female donor of 60 years or more with stage II lung adenocarcinoma. The starting material was normal lung tissue next to the tumor, obtained before any cancer treatment. The chain joins TRBV9 to TRBJ2-1; D is undetermined. The CDR3 bases are TGTGCCAGCAGCGTAGTCGGCCACAATGAGCAGTTCTTC. It yields the protein CASSVVGHNEQFF.